The rows below give T cell receptor beta chains drawn from one sample of a study of T cell clonotyping in hematopoietic cell transplantation. The method was immunoSEQ multiplex PCR; TCRdb's version includes in-frame clones alone and lacks a portion of them. In the table there are 9,900 or so clones, 77% of which are singletons. The sequences come from PBMCs, collected 30 days after allogeneic stem cell transplant. These receptor sequences come from a female patient in her 40s who had an allogeneic stem cell transplant from a related donor, so T cells may come from the graft donor. Some clones in this sample may be carry-over from other donors' samples. The CDR3 runs from the conserved cysteine through the conserved F or W. A D gene is named only where the DNA matches it firmly. Clone size, where shown, is once, few, many, or a class for clones that have expanded.

TRBV11-2	TRBJ1-4	-	-	CASSFTGRMGKLFF	TGTGCCAGCAGCTTCACAGGGAGGATGGGAAAACTGTTTTTT
TRBV29-1	TRBJ2-3	-	few	CSVEEQYF	TGCAGCGTTGAGGAGCAGTATTTT
TRBV6-5	TRBJ2-7	-	-	CASSLRPSFNEQYF	TGTGCCAGCAGCTTAAGACCTAGCTTTAACGAGCAGTACTTC
TRBV19	TRBJ1-3	TRBD1	-	CASSLGQVSGNTIYF	TGTGCCAGTAGCCTTGGACAGGTCTCTGGAAACACCATATATTTT
TRBV10-3	TRBJ2-3	TRBD2	few	CAIRLAGEVDTQYF	TGTGCCATCAGGCTAGCGGGAGAGGTGGATACGCAGTATTTT
TRBV19	TRBJ1-3	-	once	CASSLMWGSRDTIYF	TGTGCCAGTAGTTTGATGTGGGGGTCGCGAGACACCATATATTTT
TRBV7-2	TRBJ2-5	TRBD2	-	CASSPGLAGKTQYF	TGTGCCAGCAGCCCAGGACTAGCGGGAAAGACCCAGTACTTC
TRBV11-3	TRBJ2-5	-	-	CASSKGGQGETQYF	TGTGCCAGCTCAAAGGGGGGGCAGGGTGAGACCCAGTACTTC
TRBV29-1	TRBJ2-5	-	-	CSVERETQYF	TGCAGCGTTGAAAGAGAGACCCAGTACTTC
TRBV5-1	TRBJ2-1	TRBD2	few	CASSSLLSGSTFNEQFF	TGCGCCAGCAGCTCTCTTCTTAGCGGGAGCACGTTCAATGAGCAGTTCTTC
TRBV5-1	TRBJ1-1	-	-	CASSLGQGMDEAFF	TGCGCCAGCAGCTTGGGGCAGGGTATGGATGAAGCTTTCTTT
TRBV6-1	TRBJ2-4	-	once	CASSEVSWGVDYF	TGTGCCAGCAGTGAAGTCAGTTGGGGGGTCGACTACTTC
TRBV11-2	TRBJ1-2	-	few	CASSLDRGYGYTF	TGTGCCAGCAGCTTAGATCGGGGGTATGGCTACACCTTC
TRBV5-4	TRBJ2-7	TRBD1	-	CASSSRTGSNYEQYF	TGTGCCAGCAGCTCCAGGACAGGGTCAAACTACGAGCAGTACTTC
TRBV30	TRBJ1-1	-	few	CASSHSNTEAFF	TGTGCCTCTTCTCATTCGAACACTGAAGCTTTCTTT